This T cell receptor (beta chain) was sequenced during a study of blood T cell repertoires in COVID-19. At the level of the study: PBMCs, B-cell-depleted T cells, or T cells were the source of the cDNA or gDNA that made up the material.

Original analysis: How many nucleated cells were present was estimated from reference gene primer amplification. TCRdb keeps only in-frame clones here, not all; method: immunoSEQ multiplex PCR. V, J and clone size were drawn from that table, and D and trimming were deduced from the DNA. The sample shows about 130,000 clones, about 80% of them seen only once. Trimming cost V 5 bases and J 7 bases; bases outside gene matches: 3. Looked up from germline, CDR1 is SNHLY and CDR2 is FYNNEI. This CDR3 is 12 amino acids long. Material for sequencing was peripheral blood. The rearrangement uses TRBV2 and TRBJ1-2, with 8 bases fitting TRBD1. The sequence was obtained from a woman aged 45 to 65 with acute or convalescent COVID-19. The CDR3 DNA follows: TGTGCCAGCAGTAGGGACAGGACTGGCTACACCTTC. Its translation is CASSRDRTGYTF.